This TCR beta chain was found in a study of T cell responses to AZD1222 COVID-19 vaccine (dated by TCRdb to the early 2020s). With regard to the full study: A total of 230 to 250 trial participants underwent TCR sequencing, of whom 200 to 220 received two doses of AZD1222 and some 26 received two doses of the MenACWY control vaccine. Trial participants were enrolled by age into subgroups of 18-55, 56-69 and 70-plus years, and 148, 28 and 57 TCR-sequenced participants, respectively, were included in these subgroups.

The CDR3 regions of human TCRbeta chains were subjected to immunosequencing. On the authors' methods: TCRs in the repertoires were compared against a reference library of SARS-CoV-2-specific TCRs that had been generated with the MIRA antigen-specificity platform. Breadth meant the fraction of unique TCRs that were SARS-CoV-2-associated, whereas depth meant the fraction of total T cells that were SARS-CoV-2-associated. Each spike-specific TCR was assigned to its reactive spike region and to a CD4 or CD8 class using the MIRA data. Log10-transformed breadth and depth values were compared by one-way ANOVA with Sidak's multiple comparisons tests. This immuneACCESS table, as held by TCRdb, lists in-frame sequences with V and J called but not all clones. Of the missing ones, under half trace to an unresolved V gene in checked studies; the others have no known cause. Clone size and the V and J calls come from that table; the DNA yielded D and trimming. Counted in this sample were 8,000 to 9,000 clones; approximately 88% of them appeared once. Less than 8.5% of the sample is in the top ten clones.

From the cysteine through the phenylalanine, the CDR3 covers 12 amino acids. Only the CDR3 DNA is retained, 36 bases long and in frame from the first base. V lost 2 bases and J lost 4 bases, and the count of bases not matched to a germline gene is 1. The germline V gene encodes CDR1 GTSNPN and CDR2 SVGIG (reference sequence). Points on this clone: Its binding antigen is unknown. Within one base of it there is no much larger clone, and no base qualities were kept.

Points the paper makes about the study in general: Vaccine-associated CD4 TCRs spanned the whole spike protein, with dominant responses in regions 160-218 and 743-854. Most participants were white British and females outnumbered males, and the authors suggested that clonal diversity may have been underestimated. No day 14 peak-response samples were available, so repertoires were characterized only after the peak T cell response. Reportedly, almost half of the unique spike-specific TCRs recognized epitopes lying outside the regions that are mutated in the B.1.351 and B.1.1.7 variants. Conclusions about previously exposed vaccinees are limited, since just five or six AZD1222 recipients were seropositive for SARS-CoV-2 at baseline. The 56-69-year group was small, and its depth increase did not reach significance, likely because of low power. After two AZD1222 doses, spike-specific TCR breadth and depth were significantly higher than at day 0 and than in MenACWY recipients.

Read against the paper, the sample's time point label means: about 28 days (+/-7) after the second vaccine dose. AZD1222 recipients with second doses at about 4 weeks or about 12 weeks were pooled, because spike-specific TCR depth and breadth did not differ between schedules. The vaccinee samples were drawn from two UK trials, COV001 and COV002, one of which was a single-blind randomized controlled phase 2/3 trial testing AZD1222 (ChAdOx1 nCoV-19) in healthy adults. Trial participant PBMC samples were collected at day 0 and day 28 after the second dose for TCRbeta chain sequencing. The material sequenced was peripheral blood, taken 28 days after the second AZD1222 dose. The chain employs TRBV30 and TRBJ1-2; TRBD1 agrees with 7 junctional bases. This sequence originates from an adult who received the AZD1222 COVID-19 vaccine. The DNA reads as follows: TGTGCCTGGAGTAGGGACAGCTATGGCTACACCTTC. This sequence encodes CAWSRDSYGYTF.